The 22 T cell receptor beta chains below come from one sample, sequenced in a study of T cell repertoires in cytomegalovirus infection. TCRdb redid the calling of the reads with MiXCR, one entry per CDR3 protein. The sample lists some 940,000 distinct CDR3 sequences; around 32% were seen once. For these TCRs, the target antigens are not known. The sample was cultured CD8+ T cells from PBMCs, taken from culture after CMV antigen stimulation. These receptors originate from a human donor in good health (CMV status not recorded). Some clones in this sample may be carry-over from other donors' samples.

This clonotype was detected only a few times. The rearrangement links TRBV6-2 or TRBV6-3 to TRBJ2-1; D unresolved. The CDR3 contains 14 residues. V was trimmed by 2 bases and J by 10 bases, leaving 15 bases between them. CDR1 is MNHEY and CDR2 is SVGEGT in the germline V gene. This CDR3 is CASSYGLLPPEQFF. In nucleotides, the CDR3 is TGTGCCAGCAGTTACGGGCTCCTACCCCCGGAGCAGTTCTTC.

The chain carries TRBV7-9 and TRBJ1-1, with 11 bases identical to TRBD1. Germline assignment: CDR1 SEHNR and CDR2 FQNEAQ (reference sequence). The junction had 9 bases not matched to a gene; V was cut back by 11 bases and J by 4 bases. This CDR3 has 14 residues. The CDR3 spells CAHGTGGSGTEAFF. The CDR3 coding sequence is TGTGCCCATGGGACAGGGGGATCGGGCACTGAAGCTTTCTTT. The whole variable domain, remainder taken from reference TRBV7-9 and TRBJ1-1, is DTGVSQNPRHKITKRGQNVTFRCDPISEHNRLYWYRQTLGQGPEFLTYFQNEAQLEKSRLLSDRFSAERPKGSFSTLEIQRTEQGDSAMYLCAHGTGGSGTEAFFGQGTRLTVV.

This clonotype was observed a few times. The rearrangement uses TRBV19 and TRBJ1-1, with TRBD1 as a possible D gene (5 bases). The V end was cut by 1 base, the J end by 8 bases, with 11 bases between. Germline values: CDR1 LNHDA, CDR2 SQIVND (reference sequence). The CDR3 totals 13 residues. CDR3 region: CASSIGAGIEAFF. Here the CDR3 DNA reads TGTGCCAGTAGTATAGGGGCAGGGATCGAAGCTTTCTTT.

This chain uses TRBV4-1 with TRBJ1-1, with D tentatively TRBD1 (5 bases). The germline gives CDR1 MGHRA, CDR2 YSYEKL. The ends were cut back, 2 bases at V and 1 base at J, with 11 bases in the middle. CDR3 size: 15 residues. CDR3 residues: CASSQLFTGNTEAFF. Here the CDR3 DNA reads TGCGCCAGCAGCCAACTTTTTACAGGGAACACTGAAGCTTTCTTT.

This clonotype was picked up a small number of times. This rearrangement joins TRBV15 to TRBJ2-3; 9 nucleotides match TRBD2. CDR1 is LNHNV and CDR2 is YYDKDF in the germline V gene (reference sequence). The CDR3 covers 19 residues. The V gene end was trimmed by 1 base and the J gene end by 5 bases; junction bases not matched to a gene: 16. For the CDR3, the DNA is TGTGCCACCAGCAGAGGGCTGACGGCGGGGGGGAATAGGGAAGATACGCAGTATTTT. It translates to CATSRGLTAGGNREDTQYF.

V and J are TRBV5-1 and TRBJ2-3; D is ambiguous. There are 16 residues in the CDR3. CDR1 SGHRS and CDR2 YFSETQ come from the germline V gene. The V and J ends lost 2 bases and 2 bases respectively, with 15 bases between them. The CDR3 sequence is CASSFSVAQATDTQYF. CDR3 in DNA: TGCGCCAGCAGCTTCAGCGTAGCCCAAGCCACAGATACGCAGTATTTT.

The CDR3: CASSQGLADSYEQYF. In nucleotides, the CDR3 is TGTGCCAGCAGCCAGGGACTAGCGGATTCCTACGAGCAGTACTTC. The chain employs TRBV3-1 and TRBJ2-7; TRBD2 aligns across 11 bases. V lost 3 bases, J lost 1 base, and 2 bases stayed unmatched. This CDR3 region has 15 residues. CDR1 LGHDT and CDR2 YNNKEL come from the germline V gene (reference sequence).

The genes are TRBV5-8 and TRBJ2-2; maybe TRBD1 (7 bases). Trimming shortened V by 1 base and J by 0 bases, and 13 bases separated the two germline ends. CDR1 SGHTS and CDR2 YDEGEE come from the germline V gene. This CDR3 is 17 amino acids long. The CDR3 protein is CASSLRDRLANTGELFF. The DNA of the CDR3 is TGTGCCAGCAGCTTGCGGGACAGACTAGCGAACACCGGGGAGCTGTTTTTT.

J is TRBJ2-3 and V is TRBV7-2, with D possibly being TRBD1 or TRBD2 (6 bases each). V lost 5 bases and J 1 base, leaving 16 bases between the germline ends. The CDR3 extends over 16 amino acids. Germline assignment: CDR1 SGHTA and CDR2 FQGNSA. The CDR3 sequence: CASSPRVGGRTDTQYF. In DNA, the CDR3 is TGTGCCAGCAGCCCTAGAGTAGGGGGGCGCACAGATACGCAGTATTTT. The full variable domain, its missing parts supplied by reference TRBV7-2 and TRBJ2-3, is GAGVSQSPSNKVTEKGKDVELRCDPISGHTALYWYRQSLGQGLEFLIYFQGNSAPDKSGLPSDRFSAERTGGSVSTLTIQRTQQEDSAVYLCASSPRVGGRTDTQYFGPGTRLTVL.

A single count supports this clonotype. This may be a read error: a much more frequent sequence differs by one nucleotide. The gene calls are TRBV7-6 and TRBJ2-5, with D tentatively TRBD2 (7 bases). V was pared by 7 bases and J by 0 bases, with 21 bases between. The V gene's germline CDR1 is SGHVS and CDR2 FNYEAQ. This CDR3 is built from 17 residues. The CDR3 coding sequence is TGTGCCAGCAACACTAGCGCGGACAGCAGTTACCAAGAGACCCAGTACTTC. Encoded protein: CASNTSADSSYQETQYF. Looking up the rest from reference TRBV7-6 and TRBJ2-5 gives the full variable domain: GAGVSQSPRYKVTKRGQDVALRCDPISGHVSLYWYRQALGQGPEFLTYFNYEAQQDKSGLPNDRFSAERPEGSISTLTIQRTEQRDSAMYRCASNTSADSSYQETQYFGPGTRLLVL.

This clonotype was detected many times. The chain recombines TRBV7-2 with TRBJ1-3; possibly TRBD1 for D (5 bases). The germline V and J ends were trimmed by 4 bases and 0 bases, with 19 bases remaining between them. CDR3 length: 18 residues. Germline assignment: CDR1 SGHTA and CDR2 FQGNSA. This chain's CDR3 is CASSSKDAGRPSGNTIYF. CDR3 DNA sequence: TGTGCCAGCAGCTCCAAGGACGCGGGGCGCCCCTCTGGAAACACCATATATTTT.

There are a few counts of this clonotype. V is TRBV6-1 and J is TRBJ2-7; D is uncertain. This CDR3 spans 17 amino acids. Trimming removed 2 bases at V and 0 bases at J, with 17 bases between. The germline CDR1 and CDR2 sequences are MNHNS and SASEGT. The CDR3 is CASSELLLHLSSYEQYF. In nucleotides, the CDR3 is TGTGCCAGCAGTGAACTACTCTTACATCTGAGCTCCTACGAGCAGTACTTC.

The rearrangement uses TRBV19 and TRBJ1-4; D may be TRBD1 (6 bases). The CDR3 spans 15 residues. The germline V and J ends were trimmed by 5 bases and 5 bases, with 15 bases remaining between them. Germline V gene data show CDR1 as LNHDA and CDR2 as SQIVND (reference sequence). The CDR3 region is CASSGQTRFNEKLFF. CDR3 nucleotide sequence: TGTGCCAGTAGTGGACAGACTCGGTTCAATGAAAAACTGTTTTTT.

This clonotype was counted at least ten times. The rearrangement joins TRBV7-6 to TRBJ1-1; TRBD1 agrees at 7 bases. J was trimmed by 1 base and V by 1 base; bases with no gene match: 3. Germline-derived CDR1 and CDR2 are SGHVS and FNYEAQ. The CDR3 is 15 amino acids. The CDR3 DNA follows: TGTGCCAGCAGCTTAGGAGGGGGCAGGAACACTGAAGCTTTCTTT. This translates into CASSLGGGRNTEAFF. The variable domain in full, completed from reference TRBV7-6 and TRBJ1-1, reads GAGVSQSPRYKVTKRGQDVALRCDPISGHVSLYWYRQALGQGPEFLTYFNYEAQQDKSGLPNDRFSAERPEGSISTLTIQRTEQRDSAMYRCASSLGGGRNTEAFFGQGTRLTVV.

This clonotype was seen only a few times. V usage is TRBV15 and J usage is TRBJ2-4; D is undetermined. With 1 base removed from V and 0 bases from J, the gap between germline ends came to 10 bases. The length of the CDR3 is 16 residues. CDR1 is LNHNV and CDR2 is YYDKDF in the germline V gene (reference sequence). The CDR3 DNA follows: TGTGCCACCAGCAGAGCAGCGCCACTAGCCAAAAACATTCAGTACTTC. Protein: CATSRAAPLAKNIQYF.

The chain links TRBV6-1 to TRBJ2-7; unclear D gene. The CDR3 covers 17 residues. Germline lookup yields CDR1 MNHNS and CDR2 SASEGT. The ends were cut back, 1 base at V and 2 bases at J, with 18 bases in the middle. The CDR3: CASSEGLRTHNAYEQYV. The CDR3 DNA reads as TGTGCCAGCAGTGAAGGGCTACGGACCCATAACGCCTACGAGCAGTACGTC.

This clonotype occurred once. The chain links TRBV25-1 to TRBJ2-2; 11 bases line up with TRBD1. The CDR3 totals 16 residues. From germline, CDR1 is MGHDK and CDR2 SYGVNS. V shed 1 base, J shed 4 bases, and the junction held 2 bases outside the gene matches. Written as DNA, the CDR3 is TGTGCCAGCAGTGAATGGGGACAGGGGGGCACCGGGGAGCTGTTTTTT. Translating gives CASSEWGQGGTGELFF.

Of note for this clonotype: A much larger clone is a single base away; this may be a read error. The V call is TRBV12-3 or TRBV12-4, the J call TRBJ2-2; 9 nucleotides agree with TRBD1. This CDR3 spans 14 amino acids. Germline trimming cut 7 bases from V and 9 bases from J; bases unmatched to any gene: 9. DNA for the CDR3: TGTGCCAGCACGGGACAGGGCGGAACCTGGGAGCTGTTTTTT. The encoded protein is CASTGQGGTWELFF.

This clonotype was counted ten times or more. The chain employs TRBV7-2 and TRBJ1-1; D possibly corresponds to TRBD1 (5 bases). This CDR3 region has 16 residues. V lost 5 bases, J lost 4 bases, and 20 bases lay in between. The germline gives CDR1 SGHTA, CDR2 FQGNSA. CDR3 nucleotides: TGTGCCAGCAGCCATAGACAGCTACCAAGGAGCACTGAAGCTTTCTTT. This codes for CASSHRQLPRSTEAFF.

V is TRBV25-1 and J is TRBJ1-1; D ambiguous. There are 16 residues in the CDR3. CDR1 MGHDK and CDR2 SYGVNS come from the germline V gene. V was clipped by 8 bases and J by 6 bases, with 25 bases between them. The DNA for the CDR3 is TGTGCCAGCTCCCCCCTGAGGAACGCCCGTGTGTCTGAAGCTTTCTTT. Its protein product is CASSPLRNARVSEAFF.

This clonotype was seen a single time. This chain links TRBV4-2 with TRBJ1-1; 7 bases map to TRBD1. The CDR3 is made up of 16 amino acids. The V gene end was trimmed by 4 bases and the J gene end by 2 bases; junction bases not matched to a gene: 10. Germline loops: CDR1 LGHNA, CDR2 YNFKEQ. CDR3 coding DNA: TGTGCCAGCAGCCCGGAGACCGGGACAGCTAACACTGAAGCTTTCTTT. It is translated as CASSPETGTANTEAFF.

This clonotype was counted between two and nine times. This chain links TRBV12-3 or TRBV12-4 with TRBJ2-3; TRBD2 matches 9 bases. There are 15 residues in the CDR3. V was pared by 6 bases and J by 2 bases, with 6 bases of the junction left unmatched. This CDR3 reads CASRVAGEPTDTQYF. The CDR3 bases are TGTGCCAGCAGGGTAGCGGGGGAACCCACAGATACGCAGTATTTT.